What follows are 28 T cell receptor beta chains derived from one specimen sequenced in a study of neurological immune-mediated disorders. Stated time point: longitudinal time-point 2. TCRdb re-derived calls from the 5' RACE reads in MiXCR, one entry per CDR3 protein. The data hold approximately 82,000 distinct CDR3 sequences, with approximately 13% observed a single time. Sequenced: PBMCs. These receptors came from a female donor with HTLV-1-associated myelopathy (HAM/TSP).

This clonotype was seen at least ten times. The chain couples TRBV20-1 to TRBJ1-5; possibly TRBD1 for D (6 bases). Between the trimmed V and J ends, which lost 6 bases and 6 bases, there was a span of 24 bases. Looked up from germline, CDR1 is DFQATT and CDR2 is SNEGSKA (reference sequence). This CDR3 contains 16 residues. The CDR3 nucleotides are TGCAGTGCCCCTCTCGGGGGGCGCGGGGTTGGTCAGCCCCAGCATTTT. It codes for CSAPLGGRGVGQPQHF.

The sample holds many counts of this clonotype. The J gene is TRBJ2-5, the V gene TRBV4-1; 13 nucleotides agree with TRBD2. J was trimmed by 5 bases and V by 5 bases; bases with no gene match: 2. CDR3 length: 14 amino acids. The germline gives CDR1 MGHRA, CDR2 YSYEKL. CDR3 amino acids: CASSGTSGAETQYF. DNA of the CDR3: TGCGCCAGCAGCGGGACTAGCGGGGCGGAGACCCAGTACTTC.

Turning to this clonotype: A much larger clone differs by one base, so this may be a read error. The chain carries TRBV4-1 and TRBJ2-3; TRBD2 matches at 7 bases. The CDR3 loop spans 17 amino acids. CDR1 MGHRA and CDR2 YSYEKL come from the germline V gene. DNA for the CDR3: TGCGCCAGCAGCCAAGAGGGGGACTACCAACTCACAGGTACGCAGTATTTT. Protein sequence: CASSQEGDYQLTGTQYF.

This clonotype was counted ten times or more. This chain connects TRBV12-3 or TRBV12-4 to TRBJ2-7; tentatively, D is TRBD1 or TRBD2 (6 bases each). CDR3 length equals 14 residues. The ends were cut back, 6 bases at V and 1 base at J, with 13 bases in the middle. CDR3 in DNA: TGTGCCAGCAGGCCACCGGGGGCATCCTACGAGCAGTACTTC. Amino acid sequence: CASRPPGASYEQYF.

The sample holds many counts of this clonotype. The chain carries TRBV5-5 and TRBJ2-5; 8 bases map to TRBD2. V shed 4 bases, J shed 5 bases, and the junction held 16 bases outside the gene matches. This CDR3 is 17 amino acids long. Germline V lookup: CDR1 SGHKS, CDR2 YYEKEE (reference sequence). The CDR3 reads CASSPVPGGFSGETQYF. The DNA of the CDR3 is TGTGCCAGCAGCCCGGTACCGGGGGGGTTTTCTGGGGAGACCCAGTACTTC.

This clonotype was seen many times. The rearrangement links TRBV7-3 to TRBJ2-3, with 7 bases lining up with TRBD2. Germline assignment: CDR1 SGHTA and CDR2 FQGTGA. The CDR3 length is 19 residues. After removal of 1 base from V and 1 base from J, the junction contained 14 bases not matched to a gene. The CDR3 protein is CASSLMAASGGGGTDTQYF. The CDR3 DNA reads TGTGCCAGCAGCTTAATGGCCGCGAGTGGGGGGGGAGGCACAGATACGCAGTATTTT.

The table lists this clonotype with a few counts. This chain links TRBV20-1 with TRBJ2-1; 9 nucleotides line up with TRBD1. Trimming removed 3 bases from V and 9 bases from J; junction bases left unmatched: 6. The CDR3 totals 13 residues. The germline CDR1 and CDR2 sequences are DFQATT and SNEGSKA (reference sequence). This CDR3 is CSARSTGGSEQFF. The CDR3 nucleotides read TGCAGTGCTAGGTCCACAGGGGGCAGTGAGCAGTTCTTC.

This clonotype was seen at least ten times. The V and J genes are TRBV20-1 and TRBJ2-7, with 8 bases fitting TRBD2. V gave up 6 bases and J gave up 0 bases; unmatched junction bases: 13. The germline gives CDR1 DFQATT, CDR2 SNEGSKA (reference sequence). The CDR3 sequence is 16 residues long. CDR3 sequence (DNA): TGCAGTGCCGGGGGGGCTACCACAAAGAGCTCCTACGAGCAGTACTTC. As protein: CSAGGATTKSSYEQYF.

This clonotype showed up just a few times. The chain joins TRBV20-1 to TRBJ2-1; D is undetermined. The germline V gene encodes CDR1 DFQATT and CDR2 SNEGSKA (reference sequence). Deletions cut 1 base from V and 6 bases from J, with 10 bases between. This CDR3 comprises 13 residues. CDR3 sequence reads: CSARGSAVNEQFF. The CDR3 DNA reads TGCAGTGCTAGAGGGTCGGCGGTCAATGAGCAGTTCTTC.

In its sample, this clonotype was seen many times. The chain employs TRBV5-1 and TRBJ1-5; a weak D match, TRBD1 (5 bases). The CDR3 totals 14 residues. With 8 bases removed from V and 4 bases from J, the gap between germline ends came to 16 bases. CDR1 and CDR2 from the germline V gene are SGHRS and YFSETQ. CDR3 residues: CARGKGSANQPQHF. The CDR3 DNA follows: TGCGCCAGGGGGAAGGGGAGCGCAAATCAGCCCCAGCATTTT.

There are many counts of this clonotype. This sequence may be a read error, since a much larger clone differs from it by one base. The chain uses TRBV7-9 and TRBJ1-6, with D unclear. CDR1 SEHNR and CDR2 FQNEAQ come from the germline V gene (reference sequence). The CDR3 runs 12 residues. With 3 bases removed from V and 14 bases from J, the gap between germline ends came to 11 bases. The CDR3 region is CASSFSDNSLHF. CDR3 sequence (DNA): TGTGCCAGCAGCTTCTCCGACAATTCCCTCCACTTT.

This clonotype was seen ten or more times. This chain links TRBV7-8 with TRBJ2-7, with D uncertain. V was trimmed by 1 base and J by 8 bases, leaving 15 bases between them. Germline-derived CDR1 and CDR2 are SGHVS and FQNEAQ. This CDR3 is built from 14 residues. Here the CDR3 reads CASSLDQALGKQYF. CDR3 in DNA: TGTGCCAGCAGCTTAGATCAAGCCCTGGGGAAGCAGTACTTC.

This clonotype was detected ten times or more. The chain employs TRBV20-1 and TRBJ2-3; TRBD2 might be the D (5 bases). Trimming removed 8 bases from V and 4 bases from J, with 10 bases in between. The CDR3 covers 11 residues. CDR1 and CDR2 (germline): DFQATT, SNEGSKA (reference sequence). CDR3 DNA sequence: TGCAGTCTTCTGGGAGCAGATACGCAGTATTTT. This sequence encodes CSLLGADTQYF.

Many counts were recorded for this clonotype. This chain connects TRBV5-1 to TRBJ2-7; no clear D gene. This CDR3 region has 15 residues. Germline loops: CDR1 SGHRS, CDR2 YFSETQ. V gave up 0 bases and J gave up 4 bases, with 14 bases separating them. The CDR3 coding sequence is TGCGCCAGCAGCTTGGGACCCGAGCGTCCTTACGAGCAGTACTTC. This encodes CASSLGPERPYEQYF.

This clonotype was seen at least ten times. The chain joins TRBV3-1 to TRBJ2-1; D is possibly TRBD1 (6 bases). V lost 10 bases to trimming and J lost 9 bases, with 22 bases between them. This CDR3 comprises 14 residues. The germline V gene encodes CDR1 LGHDT and CDR2 YNNKEL (reference sequence). CDR3 nucleotides: TGTGCCACCCACCCAGAAGGGACAAACACTGAGCAGTTCTTC. Translation: CATHPEGTNTEQFF.

This clonotype occurred many times. The V gene is TRBV20-1, the J gene TRBJ2-1, with D possibly being TRBD1 (5 bases). The CDR3 has 14 amino acids. Trimming shortened V by 6 bases and J by 5 bases, and 17 bases separated the two germline ends. The germline CDR1 and CDR2 sequences are DFQATT and SNEGSKA (reference sequence). This chain's CDR3 is CSAQVGPGNNEQFF. CDR3 nucleotides: TGCAGTGCCCAGGTCGGGCCAGGGAACAATGAGCAGTTCTTC.

In this sample, this clonotype turned up many times. The germline gene is not matched at one end of the junction; a read error may be the cause. This chain links TRBV15 with TRBJ2-7; no reliable D call. The CDR3 consists of 15 residues. The germline V gene encodes CDR1 LNHNV and CDR2 YYDKDF (reference sequence). This chain's CDR3 is CATSRDLLTTYEQYF. The CDR3 nucleotides read TGTGCTACCAGCAGAGATCTACTAACTACCTACGAGCAGTACTTC.

This clonotype has at least ten counts. V and J are TRBV7-3 and TRBJ1-1, with a tentative D call TRBD1 (6 bases). The CDR3 is 15 residues long. CDR1 SGHTA and CDR2 FQGTGA come from the germline V gene. V was pared by 2 bases and J by 5 bases, with 15 bases between. The CDR3 protein is CASSLLTGQWTEAFF. The CDR3 bases are TGTGCCAGCAGCTTATTGACAGGACAGTGGACTGAAGCTTTCTTT.

This clonotype was picked up a small number of times. V gene TRBV5-1 combines with J gene TRBJ1-1; D not certain. V dropped 5 bases and J dropped 0 bases, with 11 bases sitting between them. This CDR3 region has 14 residues. Germline V gene lookup returns CDR1 SGHRS and CDR2 YFSETQ. The CDR3 sequence: CASRLTGMNTEAFF. CDR3 in DNA: TGCGCCAGCAGACTGACGGGAATGAACACTGAAGCTTTCTTT.

This clonotype was detected many times. This chain connects TRBV5-1 to TRBJ1-2; the D is unclear. Germline V CDR1 and CDR2: SGHRS, YFSETQ. This CDR3 comprises 11 residues. Trimming removed 0 bases at V and 7 bases at J, with 4 bases between. The CDR3 protein is CASSLGSGYTF. In DNA, the CDR3 is TGCGCCAGCAGCTTGGGGAGTGGCTACACCTTC.

There are many counts of this clonotype. The genes are TRBV6-5 and TRBJ1-2; maybe TRBD1 (6 bases). Germline CDR1 reads MNHEY; CDR2 reads SVGAGI. The CDR3 is 15 residues long. With 6 bases removed from V and 7 bases from J, the gap between germline ends came to 21 bases. The CDR3 loop reads CASRPPGGRTGGYTF. CDR3 nucleotide sequence: TGTGCCAGCAGACCTCCCGGGGGGCGGACTGGTGGCTACACCTTC.

Ten or more counts support this clonotype. This chain connects TRBV20-1 to TRBJ2-7; D is unclear. V was clipped by 3 bases and J by 1 base, with 7 bases between them. The V gene's germline CDR1 is DFQATT and CDR2 SNEGSKA (reference sequence). The CDR3 is made up of 12 amino acids. CDR3 sequence: CSARDLSYEQYF. The CDR3 bases are TGCAGTGCTAGGGACCTATCCTACGAGCAGTACTTC.

In the case of this clonotype: A much more abundant neighbour one base away suggests this may be a read error. The chain has TRBV7-2 and TRBJ2-3, with 7 bases fitting TRBD2. Germline CDR1 reads SGHTA; CDR2 reads FQGNSA. The ends lost 5 bases at V and 6 bases at J; junction bases unmatched: 11. The CDR3 has 15 amino acids. The CDR3 coding sequence is TGTGCCAGCAGCCGTAGCGGGTGGGGCTTGGATACGCAGTATTTT. Translated: CASSRSGWGLDTQYF.

As to this clonotype: Its ends do not fully match the called genes, so a read error is possible. The V call is TRBV12-3 or TRBV12-4, the J call TRBJ2-2; D remains unclear. The CDR3 has 8 amino acids. This chain's CDR3 is CDSTRLFF. In DNA form, the CDR3 reads TGTGACAGCACTCGGCTGTTTTTT.

Many counts were recorded for this clonotype. The chain combines TRBV24-1 with TRBJ2-5, with TRBD1 identical over 9 bases. The CDR3 consists of 16 residues. J was trimmed by 2 bases and V by 2 bases; bases with no gene match: 5. Per germline, CDR1 KGHDR and CDR2 SFDVKD. CDR3 sequence: CATSDYGQGFQETQYF. In DNA, the CDR3 is TGTGCCACCAGTGATTACGGACAGGGGTTTCAAGAGACCCAGTACTTC.

The chain combines TRBV7-3 with TRBJ2-3; D may be TRBD1 or TRBD2 (5 bases each). Germline lookup yields CDR1 SGHTA and CDR2 FQGTGA. CDR3 size: 12 residues. The V end lost 5 bases, the J end lost 6 bases, and 9 bases lay between the germline ends. The CDR3 DNA follows: TGTGCCAGCAGCGGGACCCCCGATACGCAGTATTTT. Its protein is CASSGTPDTQYF.

This clonotype was seen ten or more times. The chain uses TRBV19 and TRBJ2-7; D is possibly TRBD2 (6 bases). V shed 7 bases and J shed 3 bases, with 19 bases lying between them. The CDR3 sequence is 15 residues long. Germline-derived CDR1 and CDR2 are LNHDA and SQIVND (reference sequence). In DNA form, the CDR3 reads TGTGCCAGTACCACCCGCGGGACGGGCCGCTACGAGCAGTACTTC. This gives the protein CASTTRGTGRYEQYF.

The table lists this clonotype with many counts. The gene calls are TRBV5-1 and TRBJ2-7; D is undetermined. V gave up 2 bases and J gave up 3 bases, with 9 bases separating them. Germline V gives CDR1 SGHRS, CDR2 YFSETQ. CDR3 size: 13 residues. The CDR3 bases are TGCGCCAGCAGCTTATCGAGTCGCTACGAGCAGTACTTC. As protein: CASSLSSRYEQYF.